This is a list of T cell receptor beta chains from one sample in a study of T cell responses to AZD1222 COVID-19 vaccine. TCRdb's table, derived via immunoSEQ multiplex PCR, lists solely in-frame clones and lacks some. The profile shows some 130,000 clones, approximately 90% of them singletons. The sequencing here drew on peripheral blood, taken on day 0 of AZD1222 vaccination. The source of these receptors is an adult in good health. CDR3s include the opening cysteine and the closing phenylalanine or tryptophan.

cdr3_aa: CASSLMASWYEQYF
v_call: TRBV11-2
j_call: TRBJ2-7

cdr3_aa: CASSLRDRPSEAFF
v_call: TRBV18
j_call: TRBJ1-1

cdr3_aa: CASSLTIGLDEKLFF
v_call: TRBV28
j_call: TRBJ1-4

cdr3_aa: CASSLAGGSKYEQYF
v_call: TRBV7-9
j_call: TRBJ2-7

cdr3_aa: CASSLGHRNTEAFF
v_call: TRBV5-6
j_call: TRBJ1-1

cdr3_aa: CASSVGTDNYGYTF
v_call: TRBV9
j_call: TRBJ1-2

cdr3_aa: CASSIRALGDNGYTF
v_call: TRBV19
j_call: TRBJ1-2

cdr3_aa: CASSLWTSGRSTDTQYF
v_call: TRBV11-3
j_call: TRBJ2-3

cdr3_aa: CASTLGGNQPQHF
v_call: TRBV3-1/TRBV3-2
j_call: TRBJ1-5

cdr3_aa: CSVEQVGTGGDGYTF
v_call: TRBV29-1
j_call: TRBJ1-2

cdr3_aa: CASSIEGGNRNQPQHF
v_call: TRBV19
j_call: TRBJ1-5

cdr3_aa: CASSLGWVGTGRSGANVLTF
v_call: TRBV5-1
j_call: TRBJ2-6

cdr3_aa: CASSPLRTKGYTF
v_call: TRBV27
j_call: TRBJ1-2

cdr3_aa: CASSLFPGGINQPQHF
v_call: TRBV7-6
j_call: TRBJ1-5

cdr3_aa: CASSLEVGSYNEQFF
v_call: TRBV7-2
j_call: TRBJ2-1

cdr3_aa: CASSSSPGRNTIYF
v_call: TRBV11-1
j_call: TRBJ1-3

cdr3_aa: CASRPPGQGQPQHF
v_call: TRBV6-4
j_call: TRBJ1-5

cdr3_aa: CASSLKSGDTEAFF
v_call: TRBV7-6
j_call: TRBJ1-1

cdr3_aa: CASSVGGETQYF
v_call: TRBV9
j_call: TRBJ2-5

cdr3_aa: CAISLGRGAGYGYTF
v_call: TRBV10-3
j_call: TRBJ1-2

cdr3_aa: CASSYTGGAGNQPQHF
v_call: TRBV6-2/TRBV6-3
j_call: TRBJ1-5

cdr3_aa: CASSTGTRGYTF
v_call: TRBV28
j_call: TRBJ1-2

cdr3_aa: CASSQVLARTGELFF
v_call: TRBV4-1
j_call: TRBJ2-2

cdr3_aa: CASSLTSANRGFYGYTF
v_call: TRBV27
j_call: TRBJ1-2

cdr3_aa: CAWSVDNRGYEQYF
v_call: TRBV30
j_call: TRBJ2-7

cdr3_aa: CASSLEGQGAGGYTF
v_call: TRBV5-1
j_call: TRBJ1-2

cdr3_aa: CASSTRGQGHGSNREQYF
v_call: TRBV19
j_call: TRBJ2-7

cdr3_aa: CASSQDLPFVEAFF
v_call: TRBV4-1
j_call: TRBJ1-1

cdr3_aa: CASSTATNEKLFF
v_call: TRBV5-1
j_call: TRBJ1-4

cdr3_aa: CASSARQGQNSPLHF
v_call: TRBV9
j_call: TRBJ1-6

cdr3_aa: CASSQDGVAGFYNEQFF
v_call: TRBV3-1/TRBV3-2
j_call: TRBJ2-1

cdr3_aa: CASSETGLYTGELFF
v_call: TRBV6-2/TRBV6-3
j_call: TRBJ2-2

cdr3_aa: CASSPTGDKSEAFF
v_call: TRBV6-5
j_call: TRBJ1-1

cdr3_aa: CASSSLGYGYTF
v_call: TRBV27
j_call: TRBJ1-2

cdr3_aa: CASSIDRGQGATVGYTF
v_call: TRBV19
j_call: TRBJ1-2

cdr3_aa: CASQTTEFTEAFF
v_call: TRBV5-1
j_call: TRBJ1-1

cdr3_aa: CASSPTFQETQYF
v_call: TRBV6-2/TRBV6-3
j_call: TRBJ2-5

cdr3_aa: CATGRREGGTGELFF
v_call: TRBV27
j_call: TRBJ2-2

cdr3_aa: CASSLEGRGGTEAFF
v_call: TRBV7-2
j_call: TRBJ1-1

cdr3_aa: CASSIGSSYNSPLHF
v_call: TRBV19
j_call: TRBJ1-6

cdr3_aa: CARGTGTDTQYF
v_call: TRBV7-9
j_call: TRBJ2-3

cdr3_aa: CASSQDRAAGETQYF
v_call: TRBV4-1
j_call: TRBJ2-5

cdr3_aa: CASSQSGKANTEAFF
v_call: TRBV16
j_call: TRBJ1-1

cdr3_aa: CASSIDPGTEAFF
v_call: TRBV19
j_call: TRBJ1-1

cdr3_aa: CATSRGVDRAREKLFF
v_call: TRBV15
j_call: TRBJ1-4

cdr3_aa: CAVYQGTNTQYF
v_call: TRBV7-9
j_call: TRBJ2-3

cdr3_aa: CASSLVGFKAYEQYF
v_call: TRBV7-2
j_call: TRBJ2-7

cdr3_aa: CASFSSGNTIYF
v_call: TRBV28
j_call: TRBJ1-3

cdr3_aa: CASSGKAGVWETYNSPLHF
v_call: TRBV2
j_call: TRBJ1-6

cdr3_aa: CASPGQGNPYAGYTF
v_call: TRBV2
j_call: TRBJ1-2

cdr3_aa: CASSVEAGHNEQFF
v_call: TRBV6-4
j_call: TRBJ2-1

cdr3_aa: CASSFGRSSLHF
v_call: TRBV27
j_call: TRBJ1-6

cdr3_aa: CASSFSQRFGPDNAEAFF
v_call: TRBV11-3
j_call: TRBJ1-1

cdr3_aa: CSVEGVRTSGKSGELFF
v_call: TRBV29-1
j_call: TRBJ2-2